The 5 T cell receptor beta chains below were found in one sample sequenced in a study of beta chain features in type 1 diabetes. Study-level results: TCRB CDR3s were moderately but significantly shorter in Type 1 diabetes patients in all four CD4+ subsets.

Their antigens are not known. The authors reverse transcribed all of the isolated RNA, so sequencing captured expressed TCRB transcripts. Some clones are missing from TCRdb's copy, which holds only in-frame ones; the method was immunoSEQ multiplex PCR. This repertoire shows some 330,000 clones, roughly 13% found once; its top ten account for 0.008% to 0.011%. Material: naive CD4+ T cells from blood. These receptors all come from a woman younger than 35 with type 1 diabetes.

This clone was counted a few times. CDR3 in amino acids: CASSRQAGNTEAFF. CDR3 bases: TGTGCCAGCAGCCGACAGGCAGGGAACACTGAAGCTTTCTTT. V is TRBV28 and J is TRBJ1-1; D is possibly TRBD1 (6 bases). From germline, CDR1 is MDHEN and CDR2 SYDVKM. The CDR3 consists of 14 residues. The germline V and J ends were trimmed by 6 bases and 1 base, with 12 bases remaining between them.

The sample holds a few counts of this clone. The rearrangement uses TRBV18 and TRBJ2-7; D is possibly TRBD1 (7 bases). Trimming removed 3 bases at V and 5 bases at J, with 20 bases between. The germline V gene has CDR1 KGHSH and CDR2 LQKENI. This CDR3 has 16 amino acids. CDR3 protein: CASSPWRDQGGNEQYF. CDR3 nucleotides: TGTGCCAGCTCACCGTGGCGGGACCAGGGGGGAAACGAGCAGTACTTC.

The chain uses TRBV7-2 and TRBJ1-2; 7 bases line up with TRBD1. CDR1 is SGHTA and CDR2 is FQGNSA in the germline V gene. The CDR3 consists of 15 residues. V trimming: 1 base; J trimming: 5 bases; junction bases outside the gene matches: 7. The CDR3: CASSLDSDRVYGYTF. DNA for the CDR3: TGTGCCAGCAGCTTAGATTCCGACAGGGTTTATGGCTACACCTTC. Together with reference TRBV7-2 and TRBJ1-2, the CDR3 gives the full variable domain: GAGVSQSPSNKVTEKGKDVELRCDPISGHTALYWYRQSLGQGLEFLIYFQGNSAPDKSGLPSDRFSAERTGGSVSTLTIQRTQQEDSAVYLCASSLDSDRVYGYTFGSGTRLTVV.

Only a few counts were recorded for this clone. This chain connects TRBV5-8 to TRBJ2-3; D is unclear. The V gene lost 5 bases and the J gene lost 4 bases, with 5 bases spanning the gap. The length of the CDR3 is 11 residues. Germline values: CDR1 SGHTS, CDR2 YDEGEE. CDR3: CASRSADTQYF. CDR3 sequence (DNA): TGTGCCAGCAGATCAGCAGATACGCAGTATTTT.

The V and J genes are TRBV5-1 and TRBJ2-5, with 8 bases identical to TRBD1. The germline V gene has CDR1 SGHRS and CDR2 YFSETQ. With 1 base clipped from V and 5 bases from J, the junction kept 7 bases outside the gene matches. The CDR3 is 15 residues long. The CDR3 bases are TGCGCCAGCAGCTTGCCGGGGGCAGGGGGCGAGACCCAGTACTTC. Its protein product is CASSLPGAGGETQYF.